The 25 T cell receptor beta chains reported below all come from one sample, sequenced in a study of OX40 agonist ivuxolimab in advanced cancers. Only in-frame clones appear in the TCRdb table, and some are missing; sequencing was by immunoSEQ multiplex PCR. The top ten hold around 29% of the sample, which has 40,000 to 55,000 clones, about nine tenths seen once. The sequencing here drew on CD4+ or CD8+ T cells sorted from blood, taken in a trial of the OX40 agonist ivuxolimab. These receptors were obtained from an adult with an advanced solid tumor such as melanoma, head and neck, liver or kidney cancer.

This chain joins TRBV11-2 and TRBJ2-7; 9 bases are a match to TRBD1. CDR1 is SGHAT, CDR2 FQNNGV, per germline. Germline trimming cut 5 bases from V and 2 bases from J; bases unmatched to any gene: 4. This CDR3 contains 14 residues. Here the CDR3 reads CASSPRQGAYEQYF. The CDR3 bases are TGTGCCAGCAGCCCAAGACAGGGGGCCTACGAGCAGTACTTC.

The chain uses TRBV11-2 and TRBJ1-3; 9 bases match TRBD1. Germline V gives CDR1 SGHAT, CDR2 FQNNGV. The V gene end was trimmed by 3 bases and the J gene end by 2 bases; junction bases not matched to a gene: 5. The CDR3 length is 16 residues. CDR3 in amino acids: CASSFRDRETGNTIYF. The CDR3 bases are TGTGCCAGCAGCTTCCGGGACAGGGAAACTGGAAACACCATATATTTT.

The rearrangement uses TRBV5-8 and TRBJ2-4, with TRBD1 matching over 8 bases. This CDR3 spans 18 amino acids. The germline CDR1 and CDR2 sequences are SGHTS and YDEGEE. V gave up 3 bases and J gave up 0 bases; unmatched junction bases: 11. CDR3 nucleotides: TGTGCCAGCAGCTCGCAATCGACAGGGGTATCAGCCAAAAACATTCAGTACTTC. This sequence encodes CASSSQSTGVSAKNIQYF.

The V and J genes are TRBV2 and TRBJ1-2; 8 nucleotides agree with TRBD1. The CDR3 contains 15 residues. V lost 3 bases to trimming and J lost 1 base; unmatched junction nucleotides: 4. The germline V gene encodes CDR1 SNHLY and CDR2 FYNNEI. The CDR3 sequence: CASSDRQGINYGYTF. CDR3 in DNA: TGTGCCAGCAGTGATCGACAGGGGATTAACTATGGCTACACCTTC. The full variable domain, with the rest looked up from reference TRBV2 and TRBJ1-2, is EPEVTQTPSHQVTQMGQEVILRCVPISNHLYFYWYRQILGQKVEFLVSFYNNEISEKSEIFDDQFSVERPDGSNFTLKIRSTKLEDSAMYFCASSDRQGINYGYTFGSGTRLTVV.

The rearrangement joins TRBV29-1 to TRBJ1-1, with D maybe TRBD1 (5 bases). Germline CDR1 SQVTM, CDR2 ANQGSEA. Trimming left V 7 bases short and J 1 base short, with 10 bases between. This CDR3 has 12 residues. CDR3 in amino acids: CSGFTGNTEAFF. DNA of the CDR3: TGCAGCGGCTTTACAGGGAACACTGAAGCTTTCTTT.

In its sample, this clone was seen many times. DNA of the CDR3: TGTGCCAGCAGCGGCGGCGGGGCCAATGAGCAGTTCTTC. Translation gives CASSGGGANEQFF. V and J are TRBV16 and TRBJ2-1; D is possibly TRBD2 (6 bases). V was pared by 5 bases and J by 6 bases, with 11 bases between. This CDR3 spans 13 amino acids. Per the germline V gene, CDR1 is KGHSY and CDR2 is FQNENV.

This chain joins TRBV7-3 and TRBJ2-2; 9 positions match TRBD1. The CDR3 spans 16 residues. The V segment lost 1 base and the J segment 6 bases; nucleotides outside the gene matches: 6. Germline V lookup: CDR1 SGHTA, CDR2 FQGTGA. The CDR3, as DNA: TGTGCCAGCAGCTTAAACCGGGACAGGGCCGCCGGGGAGCTGTTTTTT. Protein sequence: CASSLNRDRAAGELFF.

The chain is built from TRBV5-1 and TRBJ2-4, with D perhaps TRBD2 (5 bases). CDR1 SGHRS and CDR2 YFSETQ come from the germline V gene. This CDR3 has 14 amino acids. Trimming took 2 bases from V and 4 from J, leaving 10 bases between them. The CDR3 DNA sequence: TGCGCCAGCAGCTTAGAGGGAGCGAAAAACATTCAGTACTTC. This translates into CASSLEGAKNIQYF.

V usage is TRBV9 and J usage is TRBJ2-7; 9 bases fit TRBD1. J was trimmed by 5 bases and V by 4 bases; bases with no gene match: 10. Germline loops: CDR1 SGDLS, CDR2 YYNGEE. The CDR3 extends over 15 amino acids. The CDR3 sequence is CASSQNGQGFDEQYF. In DNA form, the CDR3 reads TGTGCCAGCAGCCAGAACGGACAGGGGTTCGACGAGCAGTACTTC.

This clone was picked up one time. The chain recombines TRBV6-5 with TRBJ2-5; 12 positions agree with TRBD1. The germline V gene encodes CDR1 MNHEY and CDR2 SVGAGI. CDR3 length: 15 residues. The ends lost 6 bases at V and 4 bases at J; junction bases unmatched: 6. CDR3 amino acids: CASSPGQGAVETQYF. CDR3 nucleotides: TGTGCCAGCAGCCCGGGACAGGGGGCGGTAGAGACCCAGTACTTC.

This clone was counted a few times. J is TRBJ2-1 and V is TRBV29-1; 14 bases map to TRBD2. This CDR3 is 20 amino acids long. Germline CDR1 SQVTM, CDR2 ANQGSEA. The CDR3 DNA follows: TGCACCATTCAGGGAACGGCCGGGACTAGCGGGAGAAGTTCCTACAATGAGCAGTTCTTC. Translated, it gives CTIQGTAGTSGRSSYNEQFF.

J is TRBJ2-1 and V is TRBV5-1, with TRBD2 matching 7 bases. Germline V gene data show CDR1 as SGHRS and CDR2 as YFSETQ. The trim removed 0 bases at V and 3 bases at J, leaving 3 bases unmatched. This CDR3 has 15 residues. CDR3 region: CASSLGEGNYNEQFF. The CDR3 DNA reads as TGCGCCAGCAGCTTGGGGGAGGGAAACTACAATGAGCAGTTCTTC.

The CDR3, as DNA: TGTGCCAGCAGCCCCTCCGGCAGGGGGCGTCTGGAGACCCAGTACTTC. Translated, it gives CASSPSGRGRLETQYF. The rearrangement joins TRBV14 to TRBJ2-5; TRBD1 matches at 8 bases. V was pared by 4 bases and J by 5 bases, with 12 bases of the junction left unmatched. Looked up from germline, CDR1 is SGHDN and CDR2 is FVKESK. This CDR3 spans 16 amino acids.

This clone appeared once. The gene calls are TRBV4-2 and TRBJ1-1, with D tentatively TRBD1 (5 bases). CDR1 and CDR2 from the germline V gene are LGHNA and YNFKEQ. CDR3 length: 14 residues. Trimming pared 0 bases from V and 4 bases from J, leaving 9 bases between. The CDR3: CASSQDPGITEAFF. CDR3 coding DNA: TGTGCCAGCAGCCAAGACCCAGGGATCACTGAAGCTTTCTTT.

The genes are TRBV15 and TRBJ2-1; 10 bases are shared with TRBD1. V was clipped by 0 bases and J by 10 bases; unmatched bases: 12. Germline V gene lookup returns CDR1 LNHNV and CDR2 YYDKDF (reference sequence). CDR3 length: 17 amino acids. This CDR3 reads CATSRDPKDRGPEEQFF. CDR3 DNA: TGTGCCACCAGCAGAGATCCAAAAGACAGGGGGCCTGAAGAGCAGTTCTTC.

The rearrangement uses TRBV7-9 and TRBJ2-1, with D perhaps TRBD2 (6 bases). The CDR3 length is 15 residues. Germline CDR1 reads SEHNR; CDR2 reads FQNEAQ (reference sequence). The V gene lost 3 bases and the J gene lost 7 bases, with 16 bases spanning the gap. The CDR3 DNA follows: TGTGCCAGCAGCTTGGTAGCTCTCGGGGGAAATGAGCAGTTCTTC. It translates to CASSLVALGGNEQFF.

The chain joins TRBV9 to TRBJ2-6; no reliable D call. Germline V gene data show CDR1 as SGDLS and CDR2 as YYNGEE. The CDR3 is made up of 15 amino acids. Trimming took 3 bases from V and 3 from J, leaving 10 bases between them. CDR3 bases: TGTGCCAGCAGCGCCCTTGGCGGTGGGGCCAACGTCCTGACTTTC. Encoded protein: CASSALGGGANVLTF.

J is TRBJ1-1 and V is TRBV27; D perhaps matches TRBD1 (5 bases). Between the trimmed V and J ends, which lost 5 bases and 0 bases, there was a span of 7 bases. This CDR3 is 13 amino acids long. CDR1 and CDR2 (germline): MNHEY, SMNVEV (reference sequence). Here the CDR3 reads CASSPGVNTEAFF. In DNA form, the CDR3 reads TGTGCCAGCAGTCCGGGGGTGAACACTGAAGCTTTCTTT.

This chain links TRBV7-6 with TRBJ1-1; TRBD1 is a possible D gene (6 bases). CDR3 size: 14 residues. Germline V lookup: CDR1 SGHVS, CDR2 FNYEAQ. The V gene lost 2 bases and the J gene lost 5 bases, with 12 bases spanning the gap. CDR3 region: CASSLLQGGTEAFF. CDR3 coding DNA: TGTGCCAGCAGCTTACTACAGGGCGGTACTGAAGCTTTCTTT. Full variable domain (rest looked up from reference TRBV7-6 and TRBJ1-1): GAGVSQSPRYKVTKRGQDVALRCDPISGHVSLYWYRQALGQGPEFLTYFNYEAQQDKSGLPNDRFSAERPEGSISTLTIQRTEQRDSAMYRCASSLLQGGTEAFFGQGTRLTVV.

The chain joins TRBV4-1 to TRBJ2-4; D is tentatively TRBD1 or TRBD2 (5 bases each). V was clipped by 5 bases and J by 3 bases, with 17 bases between them. This CDR3 has 16 amino acids. Germline V gene sequence: CDR1 MGHRA, CDR2 YSYEKL. CDR3 amino acids: CASSSSPPGSKNIQYF. CDR3 in DNA: TGCGCCAGCAGCTCCTCCCCCCCAGGGAGCAAAAACATTCAGTACTTC.

The chain is built from TRBV19 and TRBJ1-2, with D maybe TRBD1 (5 bases). Germline V lookup: CDR1 LNHDA, CDR2 SQIVND (reference sequence). Trimming stripped 6 bases from V and 6 bases from J, with 17 bases between. The CDR3 contains 14 residues. CDR3 DNA: TGTGCCAGTAGGATCACAGGAGAAAGGCATGGCTACACCTTC. The encoded protein is CASRITGERHGYTF.

The J gene is TRBJ1-4, the V gene TRBV9; D is possibly TRBD1 (6 bases). Germline V lookup: CDR1 SGDLS, CDR2 YYNGEE. The germline V and J ends were trimmed by 3 bases and 6 bases, with 9 bases remaining between them. This CDR3 comprises 13 residues. CDR3 in amino acids: CASSGGRYEKLFF. The DNA of the CDR3 is TGTGCCAGCAGCGGGGGGCGGTATGAAAAACTGTTTTTT.

The CDR3 is CASSQGGEGQETQYF. The CDR3 DNA sequence: TGCGCCAGCAGCCAAGGTGGGGAGGGACAAGAGACCCAGTACTTC. The chain recombines TRBV4-1 with TRBJ2-5; TRBD2 aligns across 7 bases. This CDR3 has 15 amino acids. The germline CDR1 and CDR2 sequences are MGHRA and YSYEKL. Trimming took 1 base from V and 2 from J; bases not matched to a gene: 4.

In this sample, this clone turned up once. V and J are TRBV4-2 and TRBJ2-2; TRBD2 might be the D (7 bases). The length of the CDR3 is 16 residues. Germline assignment: CDR1 LGHNA and CDR2 YNFKEQ. Deletions cut 1 base from V and 5 bases from J, with 14 bases between. CDR3 region: CASSQAQGRGTGELFF. The CDR3 nucleotides read TGTGCCAGCAGCCAAGCCCAGGGGAGGGGGACCGGGGAGCTGTTTTTT.

This clone is a singleton in its sample. V usage is TRBV13 and J usage is TRBJ2-7; D gene ambiguous. The CDR3 spans 12 residues. CDR1 is PRHDT and CDR2 is FYEKMQ in the germline V gene (reference sequence). V shed 0 bases and J shed 2 bases, with 2 bases lying between them. The CDR3 DNA sequence: TGTGCCAGCAGCTTAGGCGCCTACGAGCAGTACTTC. Protein sequence: CASSLGAYEQYF.